These 29 T cell receptor beta chains came from one sample sequenced in a study of CD8+ T cells in alopecia areata. Extracted RNA was reverse transcribed into cDNA, the sequencing template. Some clones are missing from TCRdb's copy, which holds only in-frame ones; the method was immunoSEQ multiplex PCR. This table holds 150,000 to 200,000 clones, 50% to 60% found once. This material consisted of CD4+ T cells sorted from blood, taken at week 0. These receptor sequences come from a human donor with alopecia areata.

This clone has more than one count but fewer than ten. This sequence joins TRBV13 and TRBJ2-5; no firm D call. V was pared by 5 bases and J by 1 base, with 5 bases between. CDR3 length equals 12 residues. The V gene's germline CDR1 is PRHDT and CDR2 FYEKMQ (reference sequence). Here the CDR3 reads CASSASQETQYF. As DNA, the CDR3 is TGTGCCAGCAGCGCCTCCCAAGAGACCCAGTACTTC.

This CDR3 is CATLGQGQETQYF. The CDR3 DNA follows: TGTGCCACTTTAGGGCAGGGACAAGAGACCCAGTACTTC. The chain uses TRBV2 and TRBJ2-5; D might be TRBD1 (5 bases). Germline V gene sequence: CDR1 SNHLY, CDR2 FYNNEI. V dropped 10 bases and J dropped 2 bases, with 14 bases sitting between them. The CDR3 runs 13 residues.

The chain couples TRBV30 to TRBJ1-1; no definite D call. From germline, CDR1 is GTSNPN and CDR2 SVGIG (reference sequence). The CDR3 length is 12 residues. Trimming took 3 bases from V and 2 from J, leaving 7 bases between them. DNA of the CDR3: TGTGCCTGGAGCCGGTTAAACACTGAAGCTTTCTTT. This codes for CAWSRLNTEAFF.

J is TRBJ2-7 and V is TRBV29-1, with D unresolved. Trimming pared 5 bases from V and 7 bases from J, leaving 15 bases between. Germline V gene lookup returns CDR1 SQVTM and CDR2 ANQGSEA. There are 12 residues in the CDR3. CDR3 loop: CSVSAERVEQYF. As DNA, the CDR3 is TGCAGCGTTTCGGCAGAACGGGTGGAGCAGTACTTC.

This CDR3 reads CASSLLRDRTDTQYF. The CDR3 DNA reads as TGTGCCAGCAGCTTACTCCGGGACAGAACAGATACGCAGTATTTT. V usage is TRBV11-2 and J usage is TRBJ2-3, with 7 positions matching TRBD1. The CDR3 extends over 15 amino acids. CDR1 and CDR2 (germline): SGHAT, FQNNGV. Germline trimming cut 2 bases from V and 3 bases from J; bases unmatched to any gene: 5.

The gene calls are TRBV11-2 and TRBJ2-2; tentatively, D is TRBD1 (5 bases). The CDR3 spans 16 residues. Germline values: CDR1 SGHAT, CDR2 FQNNGV. Trimming cost V 7 bases and J 4 bases, with 19 bases left between them. CDR3 loop: CASTLLGPWSTGELFF. The CDR3 DNA is TGTGCCAGCACCCTGTTGGGGCCCTGGTCCACCGGGGAGCTGTTTTTT.

Concerning this clone: One junction end disagrees with the germline gene, perhaps due to a read error. The genes are TRBV5-6 and TRBJ2-7; 10 bases agree with TRBD2. Germline V gene data show CDR1 as SGHDT and CDR2 as YYEEEE. This CDR3 spans 12 amino acids. DNA of the CDR3: TGTGCCAGCAGCTTGGGTCGCCTAGCGGGGGTATTC. This sequence encodes CASSLGRLAGVF.

This clone turned up a few times. V gene TRBV7-2 combines with J gene TRBJ2-3, with no clear D. Germline lookup yields CDR1 SGHTA and CDR2 FQGNSA. The length of the CDR3 is 13 residues. Trimming shortened V by 4 bases and J by 3 bases, and 8 bases separated the two germline ends. The CDR3 loop reads CASSSATTDTQYF. DNA of the CDR3: TGTGCCAGCAGCTCCGCCACAACAGATACGCAGTATTTT.

V and J are TRBV5-1 and TRBJ2-5, with 7 bases matching TRBD1. The V gene's germline CDR1 is SGHRS and CDR2 YFSETQ. Trimming removed 4 bases from V and 5 bases from J; junction bases left unmatched: 5. The CDR3 runs to 13 residues. The CDR3 spells CASSLNRGETQYF. CDR3 nucleotides: TGCGCCAGCAGCCTGAACAGGGGTGAGACCCAGTACTTC. The full variable domain, with the rest looked up from reference TRBV5-1 and TRBJ2-5, is KAGVTQTPRYLIKTRGQQVTLSCSPISGHRSVSWYQQTPGQGLQFLFEYFSETQRNKGNFPGRFSGRQFSNSRSEMNVSTLELGDSALYLCASSLNRGETQYFGPGTRLLVL.

This clone was counted between two and nine times. Other DNA sequences in the sample encode the same CDR3. This chain uses TRBV29-1 with TRBJ1-1; D possibly corresponds to TRBD1 (5 bases). Trimming cost V 5 bases and J 3 bases, with 10 bases left between them. The CDR3 extends over 12 amino acids. CDR1 is SQVTM and CDR2 is ANQGSEA in the germline V gene. As DNA, the CDR3 is TGCAGCGTTAGGCAGGGAGACACTGAAGCTTTCTTT. Its protein is CSVRQGDTEAFF.

V usage is TRBV2 and J usage is TRBJ2-2; no reliable D call. Germline V gene sequence: CDR1 SNHLY, CDR2 FYNNEI. The V end lost 2 bases, the J end lost 6 bases, and 10 bases lay between the germline ends. The CDR3 contains 14 residues. The CDR3 reads CASSEFRLAGELFF. The CDR3, as DNA: TGTGCCAGCAGTGAATTCAGGTTGGCCGGGGAGCTGTTTTTT.

This chain uses TRBV29-1 with TRBJ2-5; D remains ambiguous. Trimming pared 1 base from V and 4 bases from J, leaving 7 bases between. The CDR3 is made up of 12 amino acids. The V gene's germline CDR1 is SQVTM and CDR2 ANQGSEA. CDR3 sequence reads: CSVEVVRETQYF. CDR3 bases: TGCAGCGTTGAAGTCGTTCGAGAGACCCAGTACTTC.

This chain uses TRBV9 with TRBJ1-2; D unresolved. The V end lost 0 bases, the J end lost 4 bases, and 10 bases lay between the germline ends. There are 14 residues in the CDR3. CDR1 SGDLS and CDR2 YYNGEE come from the germline V gene. For the CDR3, the DNA is TGTGCCAGCAGCGTAGGAACGCCGGTCTATGGCTACACCTTC. Encoded protein: CASSVGTPVYGYTF.

The V call is TRBV29-1, the J call TRBJ2-7; unclear D gene. The germline gives CDR1 SQVTM, CDR2 ANQGSEA. The CDR3 is 13 amino acids. The germline V and J ends were trimmed by 6 bases and 2 bases, with 14 bases remaining between them. The CDR3 DNA is TGCAGCGTCCGCCCAAGGCCCACCTACGAGCAGTACTTC. The encoded protein is CSVRPRPTYEQYF.

V is TRBV30 and J is TRBJ1-1; D perhaps matches TRBD1 (6 bases). This CDR3 region has 14 residues. Trimming stripped 6 bases from V and 4 bases from J, with 18 bases between. Germline V lookup: CDR1 GTSNPN, CDR2 SVGIG (reference sequence). CDR3 DNA: TGTGCCTGCGAGACAGGTAGCGGGTTCACTGAAGCTTTCTTT. Translating gives CACETGSGFTEAFF.

The chain is built from TRBV29-1 and TRBJ2-3; D is unclear. V dropped 7 bases and J dropped 5 bases, with 16 bases sitting between them. The V gene's germline CDR1 is SQVTM and CDR2 ANQGSEA. The CDR3 loop spans 13 amino acids. The CDR3 DNA reads TGCAGCGCCGCCCTTGGGGTTGGAGATACGCAGTATTTT. As protein: CSAALGVGDTQYF.

This chain joins TRBV5-6 and TRBJ2-3, with D unresolved. Germline V gives CDR1 SGHDT, CDR2 YYEEEE. The CDR3 runs to 13 residues. The V gene lost 2 bases and the J gene lost 4 bases, with 8 bases spanning the gap. The CDR3 bases are TGTGCCAGCAGCTTCGTCGGAGCAGATACGCAGTATTTT. Its protein product is CASSFVGADTQYF.

CDR3 region: CASSEFGGLGEQYF. CDR3 bases: TGTGCCAGCAGTGAATTCGGAGGGTTGGGTGAGCAGTACTTC. The rearrangement joins TRBV25-1 to TRBJ2-7, with D maybe TRBD2 (6 bases). The V end lost 1 base, the J end lost 7 bases, and 14 bases lay between the germline ends. Per germline, CDR1 MGHDK and CDR2 SYGVNS. The CDR3 covers 14 residues.

The rearrangement uses TRBV30 and TRBJ1-1; TRBD1 might be the D (6 bases). Germline CDR1 and CDR2: GTSNPN and SVGIG (reference sequence). The CDR3 consists of 13 residues. With 3 bases removed from V and 11 bases from J, the gap between germline ends came to 19 bases. The CDR3 bases are TGTGCCTGGAGAGGTCCTCTCAAGAGGGGGGCTTTCTTT. It specifies CAWRGPLKRGAFF. Full variable domain (rest looked up from reference TRBV30 and TRBJ1-1): SQTIHQWPATLVQPVGSPLSLECTVEGTSNPNLYWYRQAAGRGLQLLFYSVGIGQISSEVPQNLSASRPQDRQFILSSKKLLLSDSGFYLCAWRGPLKRGAFFGQGTRLTVV.

The CDR3 nucleotides read TGTGCCAGCAGGCGTCTAGGGGGTATTGGAAACACCATATATTTT. This translates into CASRRLGGIGNTIYF. V gene TRBV27 combines with J gene TRBJ1-3, with D tentatively TRBD1 (6 bases). The germline gives CDR1 MNHEY, CDR2 SMNVEV (reference sequence). This CDR3 region has 15 residues. Trimming removed 6 bases at V and 3 bases at J, with 15 bases between.

This clone was recorded once. The rearrangement uses TRBV2 and TRBJ2-7; tentatively, D is TRBD2 (6 bases). The CDR3 is made up of 11 amino acids. V was trimmed by 5 bases and J by 6 bases, leaving 8 bases between them. Germline-derived CDR1 and CDR2 are SNHLY and FYNNEI. CDR3 region: CASSPEGEQYF. The DNA of the CDR3 is TGTGCCAGCAGTCCGGAGGGCGAGCAGTACTTC.

J is TRBJ1-5 and V is TRBV2; D call uncertain. Trimming removed 5 bases at V and 4 bases at J, with 9 bases between. The germline V gene encodes CDR1 SNHLY and CDR2 FYNNEI. CDR3 size: 13 residues. The CDR3 loop reads CASSPGRNQPQHF. CDR3 in DNA: TGTGCCAGCAGTCCTGGGAGGAATCAGCCCCAGCATTTT.

The rearrangement joins TRBV30 to TRBJ2-7; D remains unclear. This CDR3 contains 12 residues. The germline gives CDR1 GTSNPN, CDR2 SVGIG (reference sequence). With 2 bases removed from V and 9 bases from J, the gap between germline ends came to 14 bases. CDR3 protein: CAWSKDRFGQYF. DNA for the CDR3: TGTGCCTGGAGTAAGGACCGTTTCGGGCAGTACTTC.

The V and J genes are TRBV2 and TRBJ1-1, with 10 bases that match TRBD1. With 4 bases clipped from V and 3 bases from J, the junction kept 2 bases outside the gene matches. This CDR3 has 14 amino acids. Germline V gene data show CDR1 as SNHLY and CDR2 as FYNNEI. The CDR3 reads CASSGDRGHTEAFF. For the CDR3, the DNA is TGTGCCAGCAGTGGAGACAGGGGGCACACTGAAGCTTTCTTT.

This chain links TRBV7-2 with TRBJ1-5; TRBD1 agrees at 7 bases. Losses at the gene ends were 2 bases for V and 2 bases for J; bases not matched to a gene: 0. This CDR3 has 14 amino acids. CDR1 is SGHTA, CDR2 FQGNSA, per germline. The CDR3 nucleotides read TGTGCCAGCAGCTTACAGGGGGGCAATCAGCCCCAGCATTTT. Protein product: CASSLQGGNQPQHF.

This clone was seen only a few times. This chain joins TRBV29-1 and TRBJ2-3, with D unclear. CDR1 SQVTM and CDR2 ANQGSEA come from the germline V gene. The CDR3 covers 11 residues. The ends were cut back, 7 bases at V and 6 bases at J, with 11 bases in the middle. CDR3 DNA: TGCAGCGCCAACCAGGCGGATACGCAGTATTTT. Translated, it gives CSANQADTQYF.

This clone turned up a few times. The chain couples TRBV5-6 to TRBJ2-6; D gene ambiguous. V was clipped by 1 base and J by 2 bases, with 7 bases between them. The germline V gene encodes CDR1 SGHDT and CDR2 YYEEEE. The CDR3 sequence is 15 residues long. The CDR3, as DNA: TGTGCCAGCAGCTTGCCCAGACCTGGGGCCAACGTCCTGACTTTC. Protein sequence: CASSLPRPGANVLTF.

This chain joins TRBV30 and TRBJ2-2; D could derive from TRBD1 or TRBD2 (5 bases each). The germline V gene has CDR1 GTSNPN and CDR2 SVGIG (reference sequence). The V gene lost 4 bases and the J gene lost 1 base, with 16 bases spanning the gap. This CDR3 is built from 16 residues. CDR3 residues: CAWKDRGAVNTGELFF. The CDR3 region has the DNA TGTGCCTGGAAAGACAGAGGGGCTGTGAACACCGGGGAGCTGTTTTTT.

This clone occurred a few times. The V and J genes are TRBV7-9 and TRBJ2-6, with D perhaps matching TRBD2 (6 bases). Looked up from germline, CDR1 is SEHNR and CDR2 is FQNEAQ (reference sequence). The CDR3 loop spans 16 amino acids. Trimming removed 5 bases at V and 2 bases at J, with 13 bases between. The DNA of the CDR3 is TGTGCCAGCAGCCGCGGGGCCTTCACTGGGGCCAACGTCCTGACTTTC. This encodes CASSRGAFTGANVLTF.